These 21 T cell receptor beta chains originate from one sample sequenced in a study of CD8 T cells in ankylosing spondylitis. In TCRdb, the 5' RACE reads were re-called with MiXCR into one record per CDR3 protein. Among 150,000 to 200,000 distinct CDR3 sequences listed, around 18% were seen once. The specimen sequenced was blood, either unsorted or a sorted T cell fraction (not recorded which). These receptors all come from a male donor with ankylosing spondylitis or in good health (not recorded which).

Turning to this clonotype: This could be a read error, since a much larger clone is one nucleotide away. As DNA, the CDR3 is TGTGCCAGCAGTGAACTGATGCACGAGCAGTACTTC. This sequence encodes CASSELMHEQYF. The chain couples TRBV6-1 to TRBJ2-7; D is unclear. The CDR3 is 12 amino acids. V lost 2 bases to trimming and J lost 5 bases, with 7 bases between them. The germline gives CDR1 MNHNS, CDR2 SASEGT.

The sample holds a few counts of this clonotype. The chain combines TRBV5-4 with TRBJ1-1; no reliable D call. Deletions cut 2 bases from V and 0 bases from J, with 5 bases between. CDR3 length equals 13 residues. The germline CDR1 and CDR2 sequences are SGHNT and YYREEE (reference sequence). The CDR3 protein is CASSFRLNTEAFF. The CDR3 nucleotides are TGTGCCAGCAGCTTCCGCTTGAACACTGAAGCTTTCTTT.

This clonotype was counted ten times or more. The rearrangement uses TRBV6-6 and TRBJ2-3, with no clear D. The CDR3 consists of 13 residues. Looked up from germline, CDR1 is MNHNY and CDR2 is SVGAGI (reference sequence). Trimming pared 6 bases from V and 6 bases from J, leaving 13 bases between. The CDR3 DNA is TGTGCCAGCAGGAGCCTCTCCCCGGATACGCAGTATTTT. This sequence encodes CASRSLSPDTQYF.

This clonotype was picked up a small number of times. The CDR3 DNA sequence: TGCAGTGCTAGACCTAGCGGGAGTCTCGATGAGCAGTTCTTC. Amino acids: CSARPSGSLDEQFF. The chain employs TRBV20-1 and TRBJ2-1, with 10 bases that match TRBD2. The CDR3 is 14 residues long. The germline V gene encodes CDR1 DFQATT and CDR2 SNEGSKA (reference sequence). The V and J ends lost 2 bases and 8 bases, in that order; junction bases with no gene match: 6.

This clonotype was seen a handful of times. The rearrangement links TRBV10-3 to TRBJ2-1; 8 bases agree with TRBD2. CDR1 and CDR2 from the germline V gene are ENHRY and SYGVKD. CDR3 size: 13 residues. J gave up 6 bases and V 6 bases, and 4 bases lay outside the gene matches. The CDR3 bases are TGTGCCATCAGCACTGCGGGGGGCAATGAGCAGTTCTTC. Translating it yields CAISTAGGNEQFF.

This clonotype was observed many times. The rearrangement links TRBV5-1 to TRBJ2-1; weak D call: TRBD1 (6 bases). The V gene lost 4 bases and the J gene lost 3 bases, with 8 bases spanning the gap. Germline values: CDR1 SGHRS, CDR2 YFSETQ. The CDR3 sequence is 13 residues long. The CDR3, as DNA: TGCGCCAGCAGCCCGGACAGCTACAATGAGCAGTTCTTC. Translation: CASSPDSYNEQFF.

The sample holds a few counts of this clonotype. The J gene is TRBJ1-1, the V gene TRBV30; 7 nucleotides match TRBD1. With V trimmed by 5 bases and J by 7 bases, 10 bases remained unmatched. The V gene's germline CDR1 is GTSNPN and CDR2 SVGIG (reference sequence). The length of the CDR3 is 13 residues. The CDR3: CAWLGARDSEAFF. CDR3 nucleotide sequence: TGTGCCTGGCTTGGGGCGAGGGACAGTGAAGCTTTCTTT.

This clonotype has at least ten counts. The chain recombines TRBV7-8 with TRBJ2-7; no reliable D call. Trimming took 2 bases from V and 5 from J, leaving 10 bases between them. This CDR3 spans 13 amino acids. The V gene's germline CDR1 is SGHVS and CDR2 FQNEAQ. The CDR3 bases are TGTGCCAGCAGCTTACCCGGTTTGAACGAGCAGTACTTC. Protein product: CASSLPGLNEQYF.

This clonotype occurred a few times. The chain joins TRBV19 to TRBJ2-7, with a possible D match to TRBD2 (6 bases). The CDR3 length is 14 residues. Deletions cut 6 bases from V and 0 bases from J, with 12 bases between. Germline values: CDR1 LNHDA, CDR2 SQIVND (reference sequence). CDR3 DNA: TGTGCCAGTAGGGCGGCGGGGAGCTCCTACGAGCAGTACTTC. Translating gives CASRAAGSSYEQYF.

The rearrangement uses TRBV3-1 and TRBJ1-6; no clear D gene. The CDR3 is made up of 15 amino acids. Trimming cost V 0 bases and J 6 bases, with 9 bases left between them. CDR1 and CDR2 from the germline V gene are LGHDT and YNNKEL (reference sequence). CDR3 region: CASSQDRSSNSPLHF. As DNA, the CDR3 is TGTGCCAGCAGCCAAGATCGCAGTTCTAATTCACCCCTCCACTTT.

This clonotype has a count of ten or more. The J gene is TRBJ1-2, the V gene TRBV6-5; D is ambiguous. Germline V gene lookup returns CDR1 MNHEY and CDR2 SVGAGI. The CDR3 is made up of 14 amino acids. V gave up 0 bases and J gave up 9 bases, with 14 bases separating them. CDR3 residues: CASSYSSQLNRYTF. In DNA, the CDR3 is TGTGCCAGCAGTTACTCATCACAGCTAAACCGCTACACCTTC.

This clonotype has a count of ten or more. V usage is TRBV27 and J usage is TRBJ1-6, with D maybe TRBD1 (5 bases). The germline CDR1 and CDR2 sequences are MNHEY and SMNVEV (reference sequence). The germline V and J ends were trimmed by 2 bases and 9 bases, with 14 bases remaining between them. The length of the CDR3 is 15 residues. The CDR3 DNA sequence: TGTGCCAGCAGTTTAGACGGGTCGGGGGTTTCACCCCTCCACTTT. Its translation is CASSLDGSGVSPLHF.

Ten or more counts support this clonotype. V gene TRBV4-1 combines with J gene TRBJ1-2; D gene ambiguous. Trimming left V 0 bases short and J 4 bases short, with 6 bases between. The germline CDR1 and CDR2 sequences are MGHRA and YSYEKL. This CDR3 contains 13 residues. The CDR3 sequence: CASSQDRAYGYTF. The DNA for the CDR3 is TGCGCCAGCAGCCAAGATCGGGCCTATGGCTACACCTTC.

As regards this clonotype: One end of the junction does not line up with germline, which may come from a read error. V gene TRBV18 combines with J gene TRBJ2-2; D gene unclear. Per the germline V gene, CDR1 is KGHSH and CDR2 is LQKENI. The CDR3 runs 17 residues. Here the CDR3 DNA reads TGTGCCAGCTCACCACGATCTTTACTGACCGACACCGAGGAGCTGTTTTTT. Amino acids: CASSPRSLLTDTEELFF.

The genes are TRBV7-2 and TRBJ1-3, with 8 bases aligning to TRBD1. The V and J ends lost 5 bases and 7 bases, in that order; junction bases with no gene match: 4. CDR1 SGHTA and CDR2 FQGNSA come from the germline V gene. The CDR3 has 13 amino acids. The CDR3 here is CASSPGQGNTIYF. The CDR3 region has the DNA TGTGCCAGCAGCCCAGGACAGGGTAACACCATATATTTT.

This clonotype occurred a few times. V gene TRBV12-3 or TRBV12-4 combines with J gene TRBJ2-3; no clear D gene. The CDR3 extends over 14 amino acids. V was cut by 2 bases and J by 2 bases, with 8 bases left in between. The chain's CDR3 is CASSLPSNTDTQYF. DNA of the CDR3: TGTGCCAGCAGTTTACCCTCCAACACAGATACGCAGTATTTT.

The chain's CDR3 is CASRILADNYNEQFF. The CDR3 nucleotides are TGTGCCAGCAGGATACTGGCGGACAATTACAATGAGCAGTTCTTC. The chain recombines TRBV4-2 with TRBJ2-1; D perhaps matches TRBD1 (5 bases). Germline assignment: CDR1 LGHNA and CDR2 YNFKEQ. The length of the CDR3 is 15 residues. Trimming stripped 6 bases from V and 4 bases from J, with 16 bases between.

This clonotype was found many times. The chain joins TRBV7-2 to TRBJ2-7; D may be TRBD2 (5 bases). The germline CDR1 and CDR2 sequences are SGHTA and FQGNSA. The CDR3 is 14 residues long. V dropped 1 base and J dropped 0 bases, with 7 bases sitting between them. CDR3 nucleotides: TGTGCCAGCAGCTTAGAAGCGGACTCCTACGAGCAGTACTTC. Amino acids: CASSLEADSYEQYF.

The table lists this clonotype with many counts. The chain carries TRBV20-1 and TRBJ1-5; 8 nucleotides match TRBD1. The CDR3 has 14 amino acids. Germline-derived CDR1 and CDR2 are DFQATT and SNEGSKA (reference sequence). V shed 5 bases and J 2 bases; nucleotides not matched to a gene: 5. CDR3 loop: CSAGETGGNQPQHF. CDR3 in DNA: TGCAGTGCTGGGGAGACAGGGGGCAATCAGCCCCAGCATTTT.

In this sample, this clonotype turned up a few times. V gene TRBV5-2 combines with J gene TRBJ2-3; the table's D call of TRBD1 was not tested on the DNA. TRBV5-2 is annotated as a pseudogene. This CDR3 region has 13 residues. DNA of the CDR3: TGTGCCAGTCAACTTAGGGGGGCAGATACGCAGTATTTT. This codes for CASQLRGADTQYF.

In its sample, this clonotype was seen many times. This chain links TRBV9 with TRBJ1-5, with a possible D match to TRBD1 (5 bases). V was shortened by 3 bases and J by 5 bases, with 12 bases between the two germline ends. The germline CDR1 and CDR2 sequences are SGDLS and YYNGEE. The CDR3 has 14 residues. The chain's CDR3 is CASSADTDDQPQHF. The DNA for the CDR3 is TGTGCCAGCAGCGCGGACACGGATGATCAGCCCCAGCATTTT.